This T cell receptor beta chain was found in a study of blood T cell repertoires in COVID-19. On the study more broadly: Some COVID-19 samples were acute and others convalescent; all came from the United States, Italy and Spain.

Unmatched junction bases numbered 8, after V lost 2 bases and J lost 8 bases. The CDR3 is made up of 15 amino acids. Germline V gene lookup returns CDR1 LGHNA and CDR2 YNFKEQ. Here immunoSEQ multiplex PCR was the method, and the copy in TCRdb shows in-frame clones only, minus some. The repertoire includes just over 150,000 clones, approximately 79% of them detected once, and approximately 7% sits in the top ten. Only a few counts were recorded for this clone. The sequence derives from a middle-aged woman with COVID-19, enrolled during active disease. The sequencing sample was made of peripheral blood. The gene calls are TRBV4-2 and TRBJ1-4; 7 bases fit TRBD1. The CDR3 sequence: CASSQTGTELEKLFF. The CDR3 coding sequence is TGTGCCAGCAGCCAAACGGGGACAGAGTTGGAAAAACTGTTTTTT.